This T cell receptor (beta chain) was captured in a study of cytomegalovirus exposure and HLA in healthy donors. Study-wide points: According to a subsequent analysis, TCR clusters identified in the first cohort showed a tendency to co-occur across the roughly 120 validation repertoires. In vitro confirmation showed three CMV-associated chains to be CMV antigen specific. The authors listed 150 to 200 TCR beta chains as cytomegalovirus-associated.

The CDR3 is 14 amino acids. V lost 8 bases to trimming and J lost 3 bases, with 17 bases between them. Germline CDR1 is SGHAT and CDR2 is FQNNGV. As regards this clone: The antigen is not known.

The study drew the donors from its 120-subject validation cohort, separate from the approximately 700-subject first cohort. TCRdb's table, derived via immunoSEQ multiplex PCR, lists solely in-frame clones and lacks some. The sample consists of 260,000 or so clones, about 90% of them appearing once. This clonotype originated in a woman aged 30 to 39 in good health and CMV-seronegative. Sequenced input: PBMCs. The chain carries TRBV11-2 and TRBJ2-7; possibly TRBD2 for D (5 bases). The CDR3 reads CASEGWRGNYEQYF. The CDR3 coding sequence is TGTGCCAGCGAGGGATGGCGTGGGAACTACGAGCAGTACTTC.